Sequencing of this T cell receptor (beta chain) was carried out in a study of blood T cell repertoires in COVID-19. Germline V gene data show CDR1 as LGHDT and CDR2 as YNNKEL (reference sequence). V lost 4 bases and J 4 bases, leaving 10 bases between the germline ends. This CDR3 is built from 13 residues. The assay was immunoSEQ multiplex PCR, and TCRdb's table has in-frame clones only and misses some. This sample has a few hundred thousand clones; about 85% occur once, and the top ten carry roughly 10%. The source is a woman of 80 years or more with COVID-19, enrolled during active disease. The sample comprised peripheral blood. V and J are TRBV3-1 (or the pseudogene TRBV3-2) and TRBJ2-5; the D gene is possibly TRBD2 (6 bases). Written as DNA, the CDR3 is TGTGCCAGCAGCCGGGGCGGGGTAGAGACCCAGTACTTC. Translating gives CASSRGGVETQYF.